This note documents a single T cell receptor beta chain sequence. Its antigen is undetermined. Using immunoSEQ multiplex PCR, the repertoire was profiled, and TCRdb retains in-frame clones only, with some absent. The table records tens of thousands of clones, about 80% of them present only once. The time point: week 35, safety follow-up. Every single dose of the vaccine, 300 ug of mutant IDH1 20-mer peptide, came with topical imiquimod. The sample originates from a study of a mutant IDH1 vaccine in newly diagnosed glioma. Study-wide background: Vaccine dosing followed radiotherapy by 4-6 weeks, or accompanied temozolomide cycles. Weeks 35 and 47 hosted visits V12 and V13, respectively. Most had both radiotherapy and temozolomide beforehand; others had only one.

Study results and caveats: Seemingly, pseudoprogression had no relation to changes in the top peripheral T cell clonotypes.

CDR1 and CDR2 from the germline V gene are MNHNY and SVGAGI (reference sequence). The length of the CDR3 is 14 residues. V lost 6 bases to trimming and J lost 2 bases, with 14 bases between them. The genes are TRBV6-6 and TRBJ2-7; perhaps TRBD1 as D (6 bases). Sequences were derived from PBMCs, sampled from a glioma patient whose treatment included an IDH1 peptide vaccine. This receptor was identified in a man aged 25 to 40 with glioma. CDR3: CASRATGKTYEQYF. DNA of the CDR3: TGTGCCAGCAGAGCTACAGGGAAGACCTACGAGCAGTACTTC.